Presented here are 19 T cell receptor beta chains from one specimen sequenced in a study of blood T cells in healthy people across ages. Sample-barcoded 5' priming and a J-beta primer mix drove a second PCR of 7 to 11 cycles. TCRdb processed the 5' RACE reads anew with MiXCR; each CDR3 protein has one entry. In the table there are hundreds of thousands of distinct CDR3 sequences, roughly three fifths of which are singletons. Material for sequencing was blood. All receptors derive from a man in his 60s in good health.

The rearrangement links TRBV5-1 to TRBJ1-1; 7 nucleotides align to TRBD1. Trimming at V came to 4 bases and at J to 0 bases, leaving 6 bases not matched to a gene. The CDR3 length is 15 residues. In germline, CDR1 is SGHRS, CDR2 YFSETQ. This CDR3 is CASSRTGVMNTEAFF. DNA for the CDR3: TGCGCCAGCAGCCGCACAGGGGTCATGAACACTGAAGCTTTCTTT.

This clonotype occurred a few times. V gene TRBV7-2 combines with J gene TRBJ2-7; no clear D. Near its end, the DNA agrees better with TRBJ2-5, so the J call may be wrong. The CDR3 sequence is 13 residues long. Germline CDR1 SGHTA, CDR2 FQGNSA. CDR3 residues: CASSVTVRETQYF. The CDR3 DNA reads as TGTGCCAGCAGCGTTACAGTCCGAGAGACCCAGTACTTC.

This chain joins TRBV5-1 and TRBJ2-3; 7 bases map to TRBD1. With 0 bases clipped from V and 2 bases from J, the junction kept 6 bases outside the gene matches. CDR1 SGHRS and CDR2 YFSETQ come from the germline V gene. The CDR3 spans 16 residues. Here the CDR3 reads CASSLVGTVTTDTQYF. The CDR3 coding sequence is TGCGCCAGCAGCTTGGTGGGGACAGTGACCACAGATACGCAGTATTTT.

The sample holds many counts of this clonotype. The V call is TRBV12-3 or TRBV12-4, the J call TRBJ2-1; D possibly corresponds to TRBD1 (6 bases). This CDR3 region has 13 residues. With 6 bases removed from V and 6 bases from J, the gap between germline ends came to 12 bases. The DNA for the CDR3 is TGTGCCAGCAGCTCACAGGGAGTCAATGAGCAGTTCTTC. It encodes CASSSQGVNEQFF.

This clonotype occurred many times. The chain employs TRBV5-5 and TRBJ2-7, with a possible D match to TRBD1 (5 bases). The CDR3 extends over 15 amino acids. CDR1 SGHKS and CDR2 YYEKEE come from the germline V gene (reference sequence). V was trimmed by 0 bases and J by 0 bases, leaving 10 bases between them. The CDR3 nucleotides are TGTGCCAGCAGCTTGGGAGCAGACAGCTCCTACGAGCAGTACTTC. Translating it yields CASSLGADSSYEQYF.

Only a few counts were recorded for this clonotype. The V and J genes are TRBV10-3 and TRBJ2-3; 10 nucleotides line up with TRBD1. Germline V lookup: CDR1 ENHRY, CDR2 SYGVKD. Trimming removed 10 bases from V and 4 bases from J; junction bases left unmatched: 14. This CDR3 has 16 amino acids. The CDR3: CASGKTGGELADTQYF. As DNA, the CDR3 is TGTGCCAGCGGGAAGACAGGGGGCGAGTTGGCAGATACGCAGTATTTT.

At least ten counts were recorded for this clonotype. V is TRBV7-2 and J is TRBJ2-1; D gene unclear. Germline assignment: CDR1 SGHTA and CDR2 FQGNSA. Trimming pared 1 base from V and 4 bases from J, leaving 5 bases between. The CDR3 is 13 residues long. The CDR3 DNA sequence: TGTGCCAGCAGCTTAGGCAGGTACAATGAGCAGTTCTTC. Protein product: CASSLGRYNEQFF.

This clonotype was recorded at least ten times. This chain connects TRBV29-1 to TRBJ2-7; 10 bases agree with TRBD1. J lost 5 bases, V lost 4 bases, and 2 bases had no gene match. Germline V gives CDR1 SQVTM, CDR2 ANQGSEA. This CDR3 is 12 amino acids long. The CDR3 reads CSVGGQGDEQYF. As DNA, the CDR3 is TGCAGCGTTGGCGGACAGGGGGACGAGCAGTACTTC.

Of note for this clonotype: This may be a read error: a much more frequent sequence differs by one nucleotide. This sequence joins TRBV5-1 and TRBJ2-7, with 11 bases that match TRBD2. The closer fit of TRBJ2-5 to the DNA end suggests the J call may be wrong. This CDR3 has 15 residues. CDR1 is SGHRS and CDR2 is YFSETQ in the germline V gene. The CDR3: CVSSLGTSGGETQYF. In DNA form, the CDR3 reads TGCGTCAGCAGCTTGGGGACTAGCGGAGGAGAGACCCAGTACTTC.

The chain is built from TRBV3-1 and TRBJ2-6, with D perhaps given as TRBD1 or TRBD2 (5 bases each). V was shortened by 1 base and J by 2 bases, with 9 bases between the two germline ends. This CDR3 region has 16 residues. Germline CDR1 LGHDT, CDR2 YNNKEL (reference sequence). The chain's CDR3 is CASSQVRDPGANVLTF. The DNA of the CDR3 is TGTGCCAGCAGCCAAGTCCGGGACCCTGGGGCCAACGTCCTGACTTTC.

The J gene is TRBJ2-4, the V gene TRBV29-1; weak D call: TRBD1 (5 bases). Germline V lookup: CDR1 SQVTM, CDR2 ANQGSEA. CDR3 length: 15 amino acids. V dropped 1 base and J dropped 0 bases, with 10 bases sitting between them. The CDR3 DNA is TGCAGCGTTGAAGGAACAGGCCTAGCCAAAAACATTCAGTACTTC. This encodes CSVEGTGLAKNIQYF. The full variable domain, completed using reference TRBV29-1 and TRBJ2-4, is SAVISQKPSRDICQRGTSLTIQCQVDSQVTMMFWYRQQPGQSLTLIATANQGSEATYESGFVIDKFPISRPNLTFSTLTVSNMSPEDSSIYLCSVEGTGLAKNIQYFGAGTRLSVL.

The V and J genes are TRBV7-6 and TRBJ2-3; D is unresolved. This CDR3 comprises 16 residues. Germline CDR1 and CDR2: SGHVS and FNYEAQ. Trimming removed 4 bases from V and 4 bases from J, with 18 bases in between. The CDR3 sequence: CASSSGQPPLADTQYF. CDR3 DNA: TGTGCCAGCAGCTCCGGCCAGCCACCCCTAGCAGATACGCAGTATTTT.

The V gene is TRBV5-1, the J gene TRBJ2-7; no clear D gene. The germline V gene has CDR1 SGHRS and CDR2 YFSETQ. CDR3 length: 15 amino acids. V shed 1 base and J shed 0 bases, with 11 bases lying between them. The CDR3, as DNA: TGCGCCAGCAGCTTGAGTGCGGAAAGCTCCTACGAGCAGTACTTC. This encodes CASSLSAESSYEQYF.

The chain couples TRBV3-1 to TRBJ2-7; no firm D call. The V gene lost 2 bases and the J gene lost 3 bases, with 11 bases spanning the gap. CDR3 size: 14 residues. CDR1 LGHDT and CDR2 YNNKEL come from the germline V gene (reference sequence). The CDR3 nucleotides read TGTGCCAGCAGCCAAACACCAGGAGACTACGAGCAGTACTTC. Translating it yields CASSQTPGDYEQYF.

V and J are TRBV2 and TRBJ1-1; tentative D call: TRBD1 (5 bases). Per the germline V gene, CDR1 is SNHLY and CDR2 is FYNNEI. V lost 7 bases, J lost 7 bases, and 13 bases lay in between. The CDR3 is made up of 12 amino acids. The CDR3 DNA is TGTGCCAGCACCCCAGACAGCGATGAAGCTTTCTTT. Protein: CASTPDSDEAFF.

The chain has TRBV9 and TRBJ2-5; TRBD2 matches 13 bases. V gave up 4 bases and J gave up 1 base; unmatched junction bases: 10. The germline V gene has CDR1 SGDLS and CDR2 YYNGEE. The CDR3 sequence is 18 residues long. The CDR3: CASSLTTSGGASQETQYF. In DNA, the CDR3 is TGTGCCAGCAGCCTAACTACTAGCGGGGGGGCCTCCCAAGAGACCCAGTACTTC.

This clonotype was detected only a few times. The CDR3 loop is CASSLGLAATYEQYF. The CDR3 nucleotides read TGTGCCAGCAGCCTGGGACTAGCGGCCACCTACGAGCAGTACTTC. The chain joins TRBV11-2 to TRBJ2-7; 11 positions agree with TRBD2. The CDR3 has 15 amino acids. V lost 5 bases to trimming and J lost 2 bases; unmatched junction nucleotides: 5. Germline V gene lookup returns CDR1 SGHAT and CDR2 FQNNGV.

This rearrangement joins TRBV10-3 to TRBJ2-7, with no clear D. The CDR3 extends over 13 amino acids. The V end was cut by 7 bases, the J end by 5 bases, with 15 bases between. CDR1 is ENHRY and CDR2 is SYGVKD in the germline V gene. The CDR3 bases are TGTGCCATCACGGACGGACGCCTCGACGAGCAGTACTTC. Amino acid sequence: CAITDGRLDEQYF.

CDR3 loop: CASSPRTGRGTGELFF. Here the CDR3 DNA reads TGTGCCAGCTCACCACGGACAGGCCGGGGCACCGGGGAGCTGTTTTTT. The J gene is TRBJ2-2, the V gene TRBV18; 7 bases map to TRBD1. There are 16 residues in the CDR3. Trimming cost V 1 base and J 4 bases; bases outside gene matches: 6. Germline lookup yields CDR1 KGHSH and CDR2 LQKENI.